The source of this T cell receptor beta chain is a study of T cell responses to AZD1222 COVID-19 vaccine. Study-level results: Per reports, nearly half of all spike-specific TCRs target regions that are unmutated in variants.

The data were produced by immunoSEQ multiplex PCR, yet TCRdb's version contains in-frame clones alone and is incomplete. Of approximately 100,000 clones in the sample, roughly 84% were seen once. Trimming stripped 6 bases from V and 5 bases from J, with 19 bases between. The CDR3 sequence is 15 residues long. Germline V CDR1 and CDR2: MNHEY, SVGEGT. As for this clone: Its cognate antigen is unknown.

Sequencing used peripheral blood, obtained on day 0 of AZD1222 vaccination. This chain links TRBV6-2 or TRBV6-3 with TRBJ1-2; D is unclear. The sequence came from an adult in good health. The CDR3: CASSAPEELGYGYTF. In DNA form, the CDR3 reads TGTGCCAGCAGCGCCCCCGAGGAGTTAGGGTATGGCTACACCTTC.